This TCR beta chain was found in a study of shared clonotypes between healthy human individuals. Study in general: Serving as donors were two women and three men, whose ages spanned 18 to 49. Overall study results and limits: In contrast to clonotypes shared by all four donors, non-shared clonotypes had lower generation probabilities. In four donors, around 5% of naive CD4 clonotypes appeared in common. Richness estimates generally favored naive over memory subsets.

The V end lost 5 bases, the J end lost 6 bases, and 11 bases lay between the germline ends. The CDR3 is 13 amino acids. Germline lookup yields CDR1 SGHNT and CDR2 YENEEA. Comment on this clone: The antigen is undetermined.

Using immunoSEQ multiplex PCR, the repertoire was profiled, and TCRdb retains in-frame clones only, with some absent. Among around 95,000 clones listed, under 70% were seen once. The sample comprised memory CD8+ T cells sorted from blood. Subset given: CD45RO+ cells pooled with CCR7-negative TemRA cells. The chain joins TRBV11-3 to TRBJ2-1, with D possibly being TRBD2 (5 bases). The source of this sequence is a man aged 25-45 years in good health. This CDR3 is CASSPGLRNEQFF. CDR3 nucleotides: TGTGCCAGCAGCCCCGGACTCCGCAATGAGCAGTTCTTC.